This TCR beta chain appears in the sequencing data of a study of beta chain features in type 1 diabetes. Study results and caveats: In type 1 diabetes patients, VDJ junctions had fewer insertions; deletions at these junctions were more frequent. Small HLA sub-analyses could not settle whether HLA shapes TCRB rearrangement. Shorter TCRB CDR3s, moderately but significantly so, were found in Type 1 diabetes patients in all four CD4+ subsets.

This CDR3 contains 14 residues. Germline V gives CDR1 LNHDA, CDR2 SQIVND (reference sequence). V was clipped by 7 bases and J by 7 bases; unmatched bases: 9. Sequencing targeted expressed TCRB transcripts, as all isolated RNA had been reverse transcribed. The assay was immunoSEQ multiplex PCR, and TCRdb's table has in-frame clones only and misses some. The sample yields 350,000 to 400,000 clones, 10% to 15% seen once. This clone was counted between two and nine times. Its target is not known. The V and J genes are TRBV19 and TRBJ1-5; TRBD1 aligns across 8 bases. The specimen sequenced was naive CD4+ T cells from blood. The receptor comes from a woman between 18 and 29 years old with type 1 diabetes. The CDR3 DNA is TGTGCCAGTACCCCTGGACAGGGCTGGCAGCCCCAGCATTTT. Translated, it gives CASTPGQGWQPQHF.